This entry lists 16 T cell receptor beta chains sequenced from one sample in a study of spatial heterogeneity in lung cancer. TCRdb reprocessed the 5' RACE reads via MiXCR and lists one record per CDR3 protein. The sample shows some 7,400 distinct CDR3 sequences, less than 8.5% of them seen only once. Time point: sample taken at primary tumor resection. These TCRs are of unknown antigen specificity. Study-level points and caveats: Tumor mutation counts were tracked by expanded intratumoral alpha and beta TCR counts.

The sequenced sample was lung tumor tissue, obtained at surgery. These receptor sequences come from a female donor with early-stage non-small cell lung cancer.

In its sample, this clonotype is medium-sized. Being off target in a library aimed at alpha chains, this beta chain has a size of little meaning. The V gene is TRBV4-2, the J gene TRBJ1-3; no clear D. V gave up 0 bases and J gave up 0 bases, with 12 bases separating them. The V gene's germline CDR1 is LGHNA and CDR2 YNFKEQ. The CDR3 extends over 17 amino acids. CDR3 bases: TGTGCCAGCAGCCAAGATGTGACCGGCCGCTCTGGAAACACCATATATTTT. Amino acid sequence: CASSQDVTGRSGNTIYF.

This clonotype is termed medium-sized (0.01 to 0.1%). A library made for alpha chains picked up this beta chain off target, so its size means little. The CDR3 nucleotides are TGTGCCAGCAGCCACCGGGCACCCCTCCACTTT. Translated: CASSHRAPLHF. This chain uses TRBV28 with TRBJ1-6; D ambiguous. In germline, CDR1 is MDHEN, CDR2 SYDVKM. V was pared by 6 bases and J by 11 bases, with 8 bases between. This CDR3 spans 11 amino acids.

This clonotype counts as medium-sized. This beta chain is an off-target read within a library intended for alpha chains, so its frequency means little. The chain is built from TRBV12-3 or TRBV12-4 and TRBJ2-3, with D perhaps TRBD2 (6 bases). There are 14 residues in the CDR3. Trimming removed 5 bases at V and 1 base at J, with 10 bases between. Written as DNA, the CDR3 is TGTGCCAGCAGTCCACTAGCCCGCACAGATACGCAGTATTTT. This encodes CASSPLARTDTQYF.

This clonotype was counted ten times or more. This beta chain lies outside the target of a library built for alpha chains; its clone size means little. V is TRBV13 and J is TRBJ2-7; 8 bases are shared with TRBD1. Germline loops: CDR1 PRHDT, CDR2 FYEKMQ (reference sequence). V shed 5 bases and J 2 bases; nucleotides not matched to a gene: 5. CDR3 length: 14 amino acids. CDR3 loop: CASSPGQDPYEQYF. CDR3 bases: TGTGCCAGCAGCCCGGGACAGGACCCCTACGAGCAGTACTTC.

Many counts were recorded for this clonotype. Because this beta chain is a stray read in a library intended to capture alpha chains, its abundance should not be given much weight. The rearrangement links TRBV10-3 to TRBJ2-1; D may be TRBD2 (6 bases). Trimming took off 4 bases at V and 6 bases at J, with 13 bases between the two ends. This CDR3 is 14 amino acids long. Per germline, CDR1 ENHRY and CDR2 SYGVKD. In DNA, the CDR3 is TGTGCCATCAGTGTGCCAGCGGGCGGCAATGAGCAGTTCTTC. This gives the protein CAISVPAGGNEQFF.

This clonotype is labeled medium-sized (0.01 to 0.1%). This beta chain appears as a stray read in a library generated for alpha chains; its size is not informative. The rearrangement links TRBV28 to TRBJ2-3; 9 nucleotides agree with TRBD1. This CDR3 is 15 amino acids long. Germline V gene sequence: CDR1 MDHEN, CDR2 SYDVKM. J lost 8 bases, V lost 5 bases, and 11 bases had no gene match. CDR3 amino acids: CASSRHGTGHGTQYF. The CDR3, as DNA: TGTGCCAGCAGTCGCCACGGGACAGGGCATGGTACGCAGTATTTT.

Ten or more counts support this clonotype. In a library made to pick up alpha chains, this beta chain is a stray read with a size that means little. The CDR3 loop is CSASGTFSYEQYF. Here the CDR3 DNA reads TGCAGTGCTAGCGGGACATTCTCCTACGAGCAGTACTTC. The V gene is TRBV20-1, the J gene TRBJ2-7; the D gene is possibly TRBD1 (6 bases). Trimming took 3 bases from V and 0 from J, leaving 9 bases between them. This CDR3 has 13 amino acids. CDR1 and CDR2 (germline): DFQATT, SNEGSKA (reference sequence).

In regard to this clonotype: For a library built for alpha chains, this beta chain is a stray read; little rests on its size. This chain uses TRBV7-8 with TRBJ2-2; TRBD2 might be the D (6 bases). CDR1 is SGHVS and CDR2 is FQNEAQ in the germline V gene. The CDR3 is made up of 19 amino acids. Trimming took off 0 bases at V and 1 base at J, with 18 bases between the two ends. The CDR3 DNA is TGTGCCAGCAGCTTAGCCCCGGGGTTCGGGAGACTGAACACCGGGGAGCTGTTTTTT. Its translation: CASSLAPGFGRLNTGELFF.

This clonotype was observed many times. The library was built for alpha chains, so this beta chain is an off-target read and its size means little. V and J are TRBV10-3 and TRBJ1-4, with TRBD1 as a possible D gene (6 bases). V was cut by 10 bases and J by 5 bases, with 20 bases left in between. Germline V gives CDR1 ENHRY, CDR2 SYGVKD. The length of the CDR3 is 15 residues. CDR3 loop: CATRGSEALNEKLFF. The CDR3 coding sequence is TGTGCCACCAGGGGCAGCGAGGCCTTAAATGAAAAACTGTTTTTT.

By frequency in the sample, this clonotype is medium-sized. The size of this beta chain means little, since it is a stray read in a library made for alpha chains. J is TRBJ2-7 and V is TRBV5-1; no clear D gene. This CDR3 is 13 amino acids long. Trimming left V 0 bases short and J 1 base short, with 5 bases between. The germline CDR1 and CDR2 sequences are SGHRS and YFSETQ. CDR3 bases: TGCGCCAGCAGCTTGGCCTCGTCCTACGAGCAGTACTTC. Translated, it gives CASSLASSYEQYF.

This clonotype was picked up many times. Since the library was made to target alpha chains, this beta chain is a stray read and its abundance is not meaningful. The rearrangement links TRBV5-1 to TRBJ2-6; 9 bases are a match to TRBD1. This CDR3 region has 19 residues. The V gene end was trimmed by 3 bases and the J gene end by 3 bases; junction bases not matched to a gene: 13. Looked up from germline, CDR1 is SGHRS and CDR2 is YFSETQ. CDR3 nucleotide sequence: TGCGCCAGCAGCTCAAACACCGGGACAGGGACTTATGGGGCCAACGTCCTGACTTTC. As protein: CASSSNTGTGTYGANVLTF.

By share, this clonotype counts as medium-sized (0.01 to 0.1%). Being off target in a library aimed at alpha chains, this beta chain has a size of little meaning. The chain recombines TRBV7-9 with TRBJ1-5; D remains ambiguous. V was cut by 1 base and J by 0 bases, with 16 bases left in between. This CDR3 spans 18 amino acids. Germline CDR1 SEHNR, CDR2 FQNEAQ (reference sequence). In DNA, the CDR3 is TGTGCCAGCAGCTTAGAATATGGAGACGGATATAGCAATCAGCCCCAGCATTTT. Translation: CASSLEYGDGYSNQPQHF.

Concerning this clonotype itself: This beta chain lies outside the target of a library built for alpha chains; its clone size means little. The chain links TRBV9 to TRBJ2-2, with TRBD1 as a possible D gene (6 bases). The V gene's germline CDR1 is SGDLS and CDR2 YYNGEE. The V end lost 4 bases, the J end lost 6 bases, and 19 bases lay between the germline ends. The CDR3 is made up of 16 amino acids. The CDR3 sequence: CASSKAGTIEAGELFF. DNA for the CDR3: TGTGCCAGCAGCAAAGCCGGGACAATCGAGGCCGGGGAGCTGTTTTTT.

This clonotype was picked up many times. This beta chain lies outside the target of a library built for alpha chains; its clone size means little. The chain couples TRBV7-2 to TRBJ1-6; no clear D gene. CDR3 length: 15 residues. Trimming stripped 5 bases from V and 0 bases from J, with 8 bases between. Germline-derived CDR1 and CDR2 are SGHTA and FQGNSA. The CDR3 sequence is CASSQQSSYNSPLHF. CDR3 nucleotides: TGTGCCAGCAGCCAGCAAAGCTCCTATAATTCACCCCTCCACTTT. Filled out from reference TRBV7-2 and TRBJ1-6, the complete variable domain reads GAGVSQSPSNKVTEKGKDVELRCDPISGHTALYWYRQSLGQGLEFLIYFQGNSAPDKSGLPSDRFSAERTGGSVSTLTIQRTQQEDSAVYLCASSQQSSYNSPLHFGNGTRLTVT.

Relative to its sample, this clonotype is medium-sized. Since it is a stray read in a library aimed at alpha chains, this beta chain has a size that is not meaningful. V and J are TRBV3-1 and TRBJ1-5; TRBD1 matches at 7 bases. V trimming: 4 bases; J trimming: 5 bases; junction bases outside the gene matches: 11. CDR3 length equals 16 residues. Germline loops: CDR1 LGHDT, CDR2 YNNKEL (reference sequence). CDR3 sequence reads: CASSLASTGFHQPQHF. CDR3 bases: TGTGCCAGCAGCCTGGCCTCGACAGGGTTCCATCAGCCCCAGCATTTT. The full variable domain, its missing parts supplied by reference TRBV3-1 and TRBJ1-5, is DTAVSQTPKYLVTQMGNDKSIKCEQNLGHDTMYWYKQDSKKFLKIMFSYNNKELIINETVPNRFSPKSPDKAHLNLHINSLELGDSAVYFCASSLASTGFHQPQHFGDGTRLSIL.

This clonotype was seen many times. For a library built for alpha chains, this beta chain is a stray read; little rests on its size. The chain combines TRBV3-1 with TRBJ2-1; TRBD2 matches at 11 bases. Germline lookup yields CDR1 LGHDT and CDR2 YNNKEL (reference sequence). The CDR3 sequence is 14 residues long. V lost 5 bases to trimming and J lost 5 bases; unmatched junction nucleotides: 2. The CDR3 region has the DNA TGTGCCAGCAGCAAACTAGCGGGGGACAATGAGCAGTTCTTC. It encodes CASSKLAGDNEQFF.